In this sample, the clone carrying this T cell receptor beta chain turned up many times. This sample's TCRbeta library carried unique molecular identifier barcodes. TCRdb passed the PCR reads through MiXCR, listing each CDR3 protein once. The sample lists approximately 170,000 distinct CDR3 sequences, around 10% occurring once. The data are from a study of T-cell reconstitution after alpha-beta-depleted transplantation in children. This specimen was PBMCs, taken before TCRalphabeta/CD19-depleted stem cell transplant. This sequence was found in a boy aged 2 to 10 with acute myeloid leukemia, due to receive a stem cell transplant.

This chain's CDR3 is CSARKFMNTEAFF. The CDR3 region has the DNA TGCAGTGCTAGAAAGTTTATGAACACTGAAGCTTTCTTT. The rearrangement uses TRBV20-1 and TRBJ1-1, with D hard to call. Germline V CDR1 and CDR2: DFQATT, SNEGSKA (reference sequence). The V gene lost 2 bases and the J gene lost 0 bases, with 7 bases spanning the gap. The CDR3 extends over 13 amino acids.